Detailed here is one TCR beta chain. Its antigen is undetermined. As to time point: after neoadjuvant nivolumab, at surgical resection. Cohort: HPV-negative, locally advanced oral cavity squamous cell carcinoma patients. The data stem from a study of neoadjuvant anti-PD-1 for oral cavity cancer. The wider study: Patients without progression got a fourth dose around day 43. General study results and limits: Each response group had just a few patients in TCR analyses.

Six replicates per PBMC sample, mostly from approximately 0.45 ug of genomic DNA. Clones were read by immunoSEQ multiplex PCR, and TCRdb kept only the in-frame ones, dropping some. The table has about 13,000 clones, roughly 70% seen once. This CDR3 region has 16 residues. Germline-derived CDR1 and CDR2 are SNHLY and FYNNEI. The ends lost 4 bases at V and 1 base at J; junction bases unmatched: 6. The sequencing here drew on PBMCs, taken after nivolumab (anti-PD-1) treatment. This clonotype originated in a person between 35 and 79 years old with oral cavity squamous cell carcinoma. The chain has TRBV2 and TRBJ2-3; 9 bases align to TRBD2. CDR3 nucleotide sequence: TGTGCCAGCAGTGGTTCTAGCGGGAAGGGCACAGATACGCAGTATTTT. Residues: CASSGSSGKGTDTQYF. Based on the CDR3 plus reference TRBV2 and TRBJ2-3, the full variable domain is EPEVTQTPSHQVTQMGQEVILRCVPISNHLYFYWYRQILGQKVEFLVSFYNNEISEKSEIFDDQFSVERPDGSNFTLKIRSTKLEDSAMYFCASSGSSGKGTDTQYFGPGTRLTVL.